Listed below are T cell receptor beta chains from one sample, sequenced in a study of T cell repertoires in cytomegalovirus infection. Which antigens these TCRs recognize remains unknown. Using its own MiXCR run on the reads, TCRdb lists one record per CDR3 protein. The repertoire holds hundreds of thousands of distinct CDR3 sequences, around 30% seen once, with 15% to 20% in the top ten. The sequences come from cultured PBMCs, collected from culture after CMV antigen stimulation. These receptors all stem from a human donor in good health (CMV status not recorded). Some clones in this sample may be carry-over from other donors' samples. Both conserved end residues are trimmed from each CDR3. D genes are given only for firm matches.

TRBD2,TRBV7-6,ASSRVRGGNTGELF
-,TRBV30,AWSGDLTYEQY
-,TRBV7-2,ASSSRPTYEQY
TRBD2,TRBV20-1,SAIEWTSGMETQY
-,TRBV4-3,ASSQVVSALYEQY
-,TRBV20-1,SASAQNKQY
-,TRBV27,ASSLLGGMEAF
-,TRBV20-1,SARTEGGYGYT
-,TRBV7-8,ASSLTGSSSYEQY
-,TRBV6-1,ASRAGPPGDGYT
-,TRBV7-8,ASSLARRVGYT
-,TRBV19,ASSITLLPGHYSYGYT
-,TRBV4-1,ASSQGQTYSGANVLT
-,TRBV7-2,ASSLMGYSYNEQF
TRBD2,TRBV13,ASSWLAGEGDSIQY
-,TRBV11-2,ASSLSYSSLSQY
-,TRBV6-2/TRBV6-3,ASSTNLGQTTDTQY
-,TRBV18,ASSPKQAFSYEQY
-,TRBV27,ASSPGLPSYNEQF
TRBD1,TRBV20-1,SALYGTANQPQH
TRBD1,TRBV7-6,ASSFGTGASEQY
TRBD1,TRBV4-1,ASSQEPRDRGHNEQF
TRBD1,TRBV18,ASSPLRQGYNEQF
TRBD1,TRBV7-2,ASSLLRQGLGNTIY
TRBD1,TRBV12-3/TRBV12-4,ASSWGQLTEAF
TRBD1,TRBV19,ASSAAQGVPLH
-,TRBV29-1,SAQGHDEKLF
-,TRBV12-3/TRBV12-4,ASSLTSGIADTQY
TRBD1,TRBV5-1,ASSLSGQGLYGYT
TRBD1,TRBV7-2,ASKQGFGANVLT
TRBD1,TRBV7-2,ASSPRQGIDGYT
-,TRBV5-6,ASSVPTDRKLYEQY
-,TRBV10-3,AISASSSGDEKLF
TRBD2,TRBV20-1,SARDTSGGANEQF
-,TRBV4-3,ASSQGISKETQY
-,TRBV11-2,ASSLRLREEQETQY